A selection of T cell receptor beta chains follows, all from one sample in a study of spatial heterogeneity in lung cancer. One entry per CDR3 protein, called by TCRdb with MiXCR from the 5' RACE reads. This sample yields approximately 27,000 distinct CDR3 sequences, of which around 6% are seen a single time; around 20% belongs to the top ten. The specimen was PBMCs, collected at follow-up. The receptors shown here come from a male donor with early-stage non-small cell lung cancer. The CDR3 runs from the conserved cysteine through the conserved F or W. A D gene is named only where the DNA matches it firmly. Some rows have no size entry. The others give once, few or many, or a class for an expanded clone.

abundance: many
d_gene: .
v_gene: TRBV7-9
j_gene: TRBJ2-2
CDR3nt: TGTGCCAGCAGCTCCTCGGGACCGAGGCCCGGGGAGCTGTTTTTT
CDR3aa: CASSSSGPRPGELFF

abundance: .
d_gene: .
v_gene: TRBV5-1
j_gene: TRBJ1-2
CDR3nt: TGCGCCAGCAGGGACGTCCCCGGGACCTCTAACTATGGCTACACCTTC
CDR3aa: CASRDVPGTSNYGYTF

abundance: many
d_gene: .
v_gene: TRBV7-2
j_gene: TRBJ1-5
CDR3nt: TGTGCCAGCAGCAGCTACCAGAGCAATCAGCCCCAGCATTTT
CDR3aa: CASSSYQSNQPQHF

abundance: many
d_gene: .
v_gene: TRBV7-9
j_gene: TRBJ1-1
CDR3nt: TGTGCCAGCAGAGGGGCGAACACTGAAGCTTTCTTT
CDR3aa: CASRGANTEAFF

abundance: many
d_gene: TRBD1
v_gene: TRBV7-6
j_gene: TRBJ1-4
CDR3nt: TGTGCCAGCAGCAAGGGACAGTCGAATGAAAAACTGTTTTTT
CDR3aa: CASSKGQSNEKLFF

abundance: .
d_gene: .
v_gene: TRBV24-1
j_gene: TRBJ2-1
CDR3nt: TGTGCCACCAGGGACACCCGAAGGGGAAATGAGCAGTTCTTC
CDR3aa: CATRDTRRGNEQFF

abundance: once
d_gene: .
v_gene: TRBV7-6
j_gene: TRBJ2-7
CDR3nt: TGTGCCAGCAGCTTAGGAAACCGGGGCTCCTACGAGCAGTGCTTC
CDR3aa: CASSLGNRGSYEQCF

abundance: many
d_gene: TRBD2
v_gene: TRBV27
j_gene: TRBJ2-1
CDR3nt: TGTGCCAGCAGTCCCCGCGGGACTAGTTCGTTAGCTGAGCAGTTCTTC
CDR3aa: CASSPRGTSSLAEQFF

abundance: .
d_gene: TRBD2
v_gene: TRBV14
j_gene: TRBJ2-3
CDR3nt: TGTGCCAGCAGCGCCGATAGCGGGGGAAGTACGCAGTATTTT
CDR3aa: CASSADSGGSTQYF

abundance: many
d_gene: TRBD1
v_gene: TRBV12-3/TRBV12-4
j_gene: TRBJ1-1
CDR3nt: TGTGCCAGCAGTCGAGGACAGGGATGGGGAGGTAACACTGAAGCTTTCTTT
CDR3aa: CASSRGQGWGGNTEAFF

abundance: many
d_gene: .
v_gene: TRBV2
j_gene: TRBJ1-4
CDR3nt: TGTGCCAGCACCGGACAACCAGAAAAACTGTTTTTT
CDR3aa: CASTGQPEKLFF

abundance: many
d_gene: TRBD1
v_gene: TRBV6-2/TRBV6-3
j_gene: TRBJ1-5
CDR3nt: TGTGCCAGCAGTCCCCCGGGGTCAGGGGGAAATCAGCCCCAGCATTTT
CDR3aa: CASSPPGSGGNQPQHF

abundance: .
d_gene: TRBD2
v_gene: TRBV6-1
j_gene: TRBJ2-1
CDR3nt: TGTGCCAGCAGGGTCGGGACTAGCGGGTGGGATGAGCAGTTCTTC
CDR3aa: CASRVGTSGWDEQFF

abundance: many
d_gene: TRBD1
v_gene: TRBV2
j_gene: TRBJ2-7
CDR3nt: TGTGCCAGTCCTTCCCGACAGGGGGGCGAGCAGTACTTC
CDR3aa: CASPSRQGGEQYF

abundance: many
d_gene: TRBD2
v_gene: TRBV7-6
j_gene: TRBJ2-5
CDR3nt: TGTGCCAGCAGCTTGGGCGGGGGGCCTGAGACCCAGTACTTC
CDR3aa: CASSLGGGPETQYF

abundance: many
d_gene: .
v_gene: TRBV12-3/TRBV12-4
j_gene: TRBJ1-1
CDR3nt: TGTGCCAGCAGTTTACAGACCCGAGGGACTGAAGCTTTCTTT
CDR3aa: CASSLQTRGTEAFF

abundance: many
d_gene: TRBD1
v_gene: TRBV3-1
j_gene: TRBJ1-1
CDR3nt: TGTGCCAGCTACCCCGGGACAGGAGGCGCTGAAGCTTTCTTT
CDR3aa: CASYPGTGGAEAFF

abundance: many
d_gene: .
v_gene: TRBV4-1
j_gene: TRBJ2-1
CDR3nt: TGCGCCAGCAGCCAAGATAACCAGCGGACATATGAGCAGTTCTTC
CDR3aa: CASSQDNQRTYEQFF

abundance: .
d_gene: .
v_gene: TRBV7-2
j_gene: TRBJ1-6
CDR3nt: TGTGCCAGCAGCCAAAGGCAGGGAGGTGATTCACCCCTCCACTTT
CDR3aa: CASSQRQGGDSPLHF

abundance: many
d_gene: .
v_gene: TRBV7-2
j_gene: TRBJ1-6
CDR3nt: TGTGCCAGCAGCCTACAGACCCCAGTGCCCCTCCACTTT
CDR3aa: CASSLQTPVPLHF

abundance: many
d_gene: TRBD2
v_gene: TRBV29-1
j_gene: TRBJ2-1
CDR3nt: TGCAGCGTTATTTTCCGGGAGGGTCGGTTCTTC
CDR3aa: CSVIFREGRFF

abundance: many
d_gene: TRBD1
v_gene: TRBV5-1
j_gene: TRBJ2-4
CDR3nt: TGCGCCAGCAGCCCAAACCCGACAGGGGAAAACATTCAGTACTTC
CDR3aa: CASSPNPTGENIQYF

abundance: .
d_gene: .
v_gene: TRBV7-9
j_gene: TRBJ2-1
CDR3nt: TGTGCCAGCAGCTTTTGGACTACGGAGAATGAGCAGTTCTTC
CDR3aa: CASSFWTTENEQFF

abundance: many
d_gene: .
v_gene: TRBV12-3/TRBV12-4
j_gene: TRBJ2-2
CDR3nt: TGTGCCAGCAGTCCAAAAACCGGGGAGCTGTTTTTT
CDR3aa: CASSPKTGELFF

abundance: .
d_gene: .
v_gene: TRBV6-6
j_gene: TRBJ1-1
CDR3nt: TGTGCCAGCGGAGACAGGTCGAACACTGAAGCTTTCTTT
CDR3aa: CASGDRSNTEAFF

abundance: .
d_gene: .
v_gene: TRBV2
j_gene: TRBJ2-1
CDR3nt: TGTGCCAGCAGTGAGTCTAGCGTAGGCTACAATGAGCAGTTCTTC
CDR3aa: CASSESSVGYNEQFF

abundance: .
d_gene: .
v_gene: TRBV6-2/TRBV6-3
j_gene: TRBJ1-5
CDR3nt: TGTGCCAGCACCCTCGGTGGGGTAAGCAATCAGCCCCAGCATTTT
CDR3aa: CASTLGGVSNQPQHF

abundance: .
d_gene: TRBD2
v_gene: TRBV9
j_gene: TRBJ2-2
CDR3nt: TGTGCCAGCAGCTTGGGAGCGGGAGCGAACACCGGGGAGCTGTTTTTT
CDR3aa: CASSLGAGANTGELFF

abundance: few
d_gene: .
v_gene: TRBV5-1
j_gene: TRBJ2-2
CDR3nt: TGCGCCAGCACCCCCATGCCGGGTTCGGCCACCGGGGAGCTGTTTTTT
CDR3aa: CASTPMPGSATGELFF